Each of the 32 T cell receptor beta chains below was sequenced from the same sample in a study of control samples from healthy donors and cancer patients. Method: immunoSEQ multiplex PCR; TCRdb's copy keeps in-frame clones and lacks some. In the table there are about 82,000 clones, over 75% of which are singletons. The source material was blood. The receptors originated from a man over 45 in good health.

The CDR3 spells CASSEARIPNSPLHF. In DNA form, the CDR3 reads TGTGCCAGCAGTGAAGCCAGAATCCCTAATTCACCCCTCCACTTT. This rearrangement joins TRBV2 to TRBJ1-6; D is ambiguous. CDR3 length: 15 amino acids. V shed 0 bases and J shed 6 bases, with 9 bases lying between them. Germline CDR1 reads SNHLY; CDR2 reads FYNNEI.

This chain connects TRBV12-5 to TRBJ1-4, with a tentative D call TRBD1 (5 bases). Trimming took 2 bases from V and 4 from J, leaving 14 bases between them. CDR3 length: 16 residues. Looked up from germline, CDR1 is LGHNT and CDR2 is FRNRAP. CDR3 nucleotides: TGTGCTAGTGGTTTGAGTCCCCGGGGCAGTAATGAAAAACTGTTTTTT. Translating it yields CASGLSPRGSNEKLFF.

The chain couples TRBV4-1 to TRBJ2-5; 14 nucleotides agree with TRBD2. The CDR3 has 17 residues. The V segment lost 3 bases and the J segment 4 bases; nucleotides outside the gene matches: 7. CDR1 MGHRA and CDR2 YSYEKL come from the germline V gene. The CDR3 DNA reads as TGCGCCAGCAGCCAGTATGCCGGGACTAGCGGGAGAGAGACCCAGTACTTC. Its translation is CASSQYAGTSGRETQYF.

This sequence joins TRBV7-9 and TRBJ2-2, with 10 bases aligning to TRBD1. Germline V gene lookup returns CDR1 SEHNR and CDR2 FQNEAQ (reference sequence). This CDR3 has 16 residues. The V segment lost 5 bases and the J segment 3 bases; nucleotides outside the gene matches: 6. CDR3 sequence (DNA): TGTGCCAGCAGCCCTTGGACAGGGGGTCACACCGGGGAGCTGTTTTTT. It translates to CASSPWTGGHTGELFF.

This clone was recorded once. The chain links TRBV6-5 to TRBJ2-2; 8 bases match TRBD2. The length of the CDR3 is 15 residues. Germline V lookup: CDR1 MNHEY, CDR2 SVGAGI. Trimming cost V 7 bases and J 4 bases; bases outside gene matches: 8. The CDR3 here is CASKPGGAGTGELFF. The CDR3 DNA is TGTGCCAGCAAACCCGGGGGGGCCGGCACCGGGGAGCTGTTTTTT.

CDR3 sequence (DNA): TGTGCCAGCAGCCGATCCGGATCCCTTACAACAGCTAACTATGGCTACACCTTC. This codes for CASSRSGSLTTANYGYTF. This chain connects TRBV11-2 to TRBJ1-2; no clear D. V was clipped by 5 bases and J by 0 bases, with 22 bases between them. Germline V lookup: CDR1 SGHAT, CDR2 FQNNGV. This CDR3 spans 18 amino acids. Variable domain in full (rest from reference TRBV11-2 and TRBJ1-2): EAGVAQSPRYKIIEKRQSVAFWCNPISGHATLYWYQQILGQGPKLLIQFQNNGVVDDSQLPKDRFSAERLKGVDSTLKIQPAKLEDSAVYLCASSRSGSLTTANYGYTFGSGTRLTVV.

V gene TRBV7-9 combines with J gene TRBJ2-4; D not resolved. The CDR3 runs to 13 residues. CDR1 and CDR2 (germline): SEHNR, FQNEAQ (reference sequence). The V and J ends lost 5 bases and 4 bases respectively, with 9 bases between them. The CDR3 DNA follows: TGTGCCAGCAGCCAGCCCGCTAAAAACATTCAGTACTTC. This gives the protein CASSQPAKNIQYF. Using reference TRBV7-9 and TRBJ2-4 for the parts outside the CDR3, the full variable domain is DTGVSQNPRHKITKRGQNVTFRCDPISEHNRLYWYRQTLGQGPEFLTYFQNEAQLEKSRLLSDRFSAERPKGSFSTLEIQRTEQGDSAMYLCASSQPAKNIQYFGAGTRLSVL.

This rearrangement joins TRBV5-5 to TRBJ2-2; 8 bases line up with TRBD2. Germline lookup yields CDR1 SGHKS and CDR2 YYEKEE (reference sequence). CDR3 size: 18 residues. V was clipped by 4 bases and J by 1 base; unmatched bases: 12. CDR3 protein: CASSPTFTGGVNTGELFF. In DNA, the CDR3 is TGTGCCAGCAGCCCGACTTTTACGGGAGGGGTGAACACCGGGGAGCTGTTTTTT.

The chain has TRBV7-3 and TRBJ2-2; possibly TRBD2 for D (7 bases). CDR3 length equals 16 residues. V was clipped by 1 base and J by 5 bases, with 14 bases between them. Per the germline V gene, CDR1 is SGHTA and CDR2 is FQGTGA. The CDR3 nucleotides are TGTGCCAGCAGCTTAAACCCGGGGGGCGGGACCGGGGAGCTGTTTTTT. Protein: CASSLNPGGGTGELFF.

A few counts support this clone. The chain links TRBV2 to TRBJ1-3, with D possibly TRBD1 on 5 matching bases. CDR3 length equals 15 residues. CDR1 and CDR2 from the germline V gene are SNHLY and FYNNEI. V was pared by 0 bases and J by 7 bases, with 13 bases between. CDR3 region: CASSEAFLSGNTIYF. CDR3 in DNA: TGTGCCAGCAGTGAAGCGTTCCTCTCAGGGAACACCATATATTTT.

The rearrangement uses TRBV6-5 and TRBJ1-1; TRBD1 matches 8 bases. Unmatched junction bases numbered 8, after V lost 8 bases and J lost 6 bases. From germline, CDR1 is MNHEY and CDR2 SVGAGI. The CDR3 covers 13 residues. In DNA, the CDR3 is TGTGCCAGCCACCTCGACAGGGGATCTGAAGCTTTCTTT. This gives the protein CASHLDRGSEAFF.

The CDR3 sequence: CSVEPLDVTYGYTF. For the CDR3, the DNA is TGCAGCGTTGAACCACTGGACGTGACCTATGGCTACACCTTC. V is TRBV29-1 and J is TRBJ1-2; D is uncertain. The V and J ends lost 2 bases and 4 bases respectively, with 14 bases between them. Germline V lookup: CDR1 SQVTM, CDR2 ANQGSEA. The CDR3 length is 14 residues. Full variable domain (remainder filled in from reference TRBV29-1 and TRBJ1-2): SAVISQKPSRDICQRGTSLTIQCQVDSQVTMMFWYRQQPGQSLTLIATANQGSEATYESGFVIDKFPISRPNLTFSTLTVSNMSPEDSSIYLCSVEPLDVTYGYTFGSGTRLTVV.

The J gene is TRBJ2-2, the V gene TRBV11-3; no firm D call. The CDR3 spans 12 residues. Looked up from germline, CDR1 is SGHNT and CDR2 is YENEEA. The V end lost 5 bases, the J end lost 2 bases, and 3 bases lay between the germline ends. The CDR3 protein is CASSHNTGELFF. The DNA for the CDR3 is TGTGCCAGCAGCCATAACACCGGGGAGCTGTTTTTT.

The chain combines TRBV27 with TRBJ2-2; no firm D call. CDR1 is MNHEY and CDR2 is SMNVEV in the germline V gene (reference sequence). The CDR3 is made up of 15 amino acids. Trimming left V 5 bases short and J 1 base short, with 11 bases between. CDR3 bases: TGTGCCAGCAGTAGAGGTTGGGGGAACACCGGGGAGCTGTTTTTT. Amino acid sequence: CASSRGWGNTGELFF.

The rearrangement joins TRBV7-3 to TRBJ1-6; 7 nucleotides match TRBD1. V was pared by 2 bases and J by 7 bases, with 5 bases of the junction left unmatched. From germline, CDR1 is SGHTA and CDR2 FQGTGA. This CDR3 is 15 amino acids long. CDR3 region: CASSLGGDRNSPLHF. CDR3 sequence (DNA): TGTGCCAGCAGCTTAGGGGGGGACAGAAATTCACCCCTCCACTTT.

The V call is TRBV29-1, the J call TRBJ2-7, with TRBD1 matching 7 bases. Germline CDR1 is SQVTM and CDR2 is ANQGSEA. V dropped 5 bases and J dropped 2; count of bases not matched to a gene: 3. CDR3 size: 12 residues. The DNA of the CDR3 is TGCAGCGTTAGCCAGGGGGCCTACGAGCAGTACTTC. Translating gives CSVSQGAYEQYF.

CDR3 nucleotide sequence: TGTGCCAGCAGCCGCCATTCTCTGAACACTGAAGCTTTCTTT. Amino acid sequence: CASSRHSLNTEAFF. This chain links TRBV28 with TRBJ1-1; D is undetermined. The CDR3 totals 14 residues. Germline V CDR1 and CDR2: MDHEN, SYDVKM. V shed 6 bases and J shed 0 bases, with 11 bases lying between them.

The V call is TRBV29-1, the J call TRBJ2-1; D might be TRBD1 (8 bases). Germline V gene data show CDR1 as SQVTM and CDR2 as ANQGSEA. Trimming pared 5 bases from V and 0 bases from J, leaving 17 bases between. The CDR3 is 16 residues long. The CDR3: CSVQDREGISYNEQFF. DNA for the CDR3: TGCAGCGTTCAGGACAGGGAGGGTATCTCCTACAATGAGCAGTTCTTC.

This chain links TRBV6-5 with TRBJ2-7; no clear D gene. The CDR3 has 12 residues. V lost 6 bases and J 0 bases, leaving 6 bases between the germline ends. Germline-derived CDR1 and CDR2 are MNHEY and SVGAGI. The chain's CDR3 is CASRDGSYEQYF. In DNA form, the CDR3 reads TGTGCCAGCAGGGACGGCTCCTACGAGCAGTACTTC.

DNA for the CDR3: TGTGCCAGCAGCCTCCGGCAGGGTTCGCCTCCGGATACGCAGTATTTT. Translation: CASSLRQGSPPDTQYF. The chain is built from TRBV7-2 and TRBJ2-3; perhaps TRBD1 as D (5 bases). Per germline, CDR1 SGHTA and CDR2 FQGNSA. The CDR3 is made up of 16 amino acids. With 5 bases removed from V and 6 bases from J, the gap between germline ends came to 21 bases.

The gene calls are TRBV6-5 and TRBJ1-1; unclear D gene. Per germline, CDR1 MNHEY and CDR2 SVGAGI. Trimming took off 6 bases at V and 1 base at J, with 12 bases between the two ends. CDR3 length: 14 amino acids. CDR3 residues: CASRVLGPNTEAFF. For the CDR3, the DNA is TGTGCCAGCAGAGTTCTAGGACCGAACACTGAAGCTTTCTTT.

The DNA of the CDR3 is TGTGCCAGTAGGCGGACAGGGGGCGTGGAGCCCCAGCATTTT. Translating gives CASRRTGGVEPQHF. V gene TRBV19 combines with J gene TRBJ1-5; TRBD1 agrees at 11 bases. In germline, CDR1 is LNHDA, CDR2 SQIVND (reference sequence). This CDR3 has 14 residues. V was clipped by 6 bases and J by 8 bases; unmatched bases: 6.

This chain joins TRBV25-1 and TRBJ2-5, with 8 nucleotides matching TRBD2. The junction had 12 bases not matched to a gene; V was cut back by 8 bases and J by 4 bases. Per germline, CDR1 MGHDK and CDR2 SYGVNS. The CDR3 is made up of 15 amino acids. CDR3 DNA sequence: TGTGCCAGCGATCGGGGGGGCTTATTTGTAGAGACCCAGTACTTC. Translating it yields CASDRGGLFVETQYF.

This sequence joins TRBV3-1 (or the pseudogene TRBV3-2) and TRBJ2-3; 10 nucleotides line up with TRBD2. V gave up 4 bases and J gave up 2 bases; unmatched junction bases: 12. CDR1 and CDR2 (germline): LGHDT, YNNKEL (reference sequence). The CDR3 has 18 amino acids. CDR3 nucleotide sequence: TGTGCCAGCAGCCGGGCGATAGCGCTAGCGGGAGTCACAGATACGCAGTATTTT. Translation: CASSRAIALAGVTDTQYF.

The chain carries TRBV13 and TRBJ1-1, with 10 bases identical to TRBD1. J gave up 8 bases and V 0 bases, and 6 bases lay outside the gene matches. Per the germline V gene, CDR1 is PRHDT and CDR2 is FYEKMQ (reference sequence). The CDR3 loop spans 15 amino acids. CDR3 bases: TGTGCCAGCAGCTTAGGCCATAGGACAGGGGGGGAAGCTTTCTTT. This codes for CASSLGHRTGGEAFF.

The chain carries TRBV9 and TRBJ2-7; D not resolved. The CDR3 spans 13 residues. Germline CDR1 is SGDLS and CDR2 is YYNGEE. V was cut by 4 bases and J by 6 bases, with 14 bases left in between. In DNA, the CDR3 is TGTGCCAGCAGCCCCCAGGACCTCGGCGAGCAGTACTTC. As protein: CASSPQDLGEQYF.

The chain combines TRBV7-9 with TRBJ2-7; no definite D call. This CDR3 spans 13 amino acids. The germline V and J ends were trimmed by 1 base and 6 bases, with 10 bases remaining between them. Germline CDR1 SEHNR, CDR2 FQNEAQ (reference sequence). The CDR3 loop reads CASSLESWSEQYF. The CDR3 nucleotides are TGTGCCAGCAGCTTAGAGTCCTGGTCCGAGCAGTACTTC.

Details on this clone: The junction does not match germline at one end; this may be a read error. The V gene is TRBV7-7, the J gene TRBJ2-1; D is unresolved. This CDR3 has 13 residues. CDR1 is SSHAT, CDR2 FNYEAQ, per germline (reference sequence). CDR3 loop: CASSPGGFNEQFF. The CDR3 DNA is TGTGCTAGCAGCCCCGGCGGTTTCAATGAGCAGTTCTTC.

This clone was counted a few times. Here the CDR3 DNA reads TGTGCCTGGAGTCAGGGGGCGCGGGGGCTTTGTGAAGCTTTCTTT. Residues: CAWSQGARGLCEAFF. The chain joins TRBV30 to TRBJ1-1; 8 bases line up with TRBD1. The CDR3 sequence is 15 residues long. Per the germline V gene, CDR1 is GTSNPN and CDR2 is SVGIG (reference sequence). V lost 2 bases and J lost 7; bases outside the gene matches: 12.

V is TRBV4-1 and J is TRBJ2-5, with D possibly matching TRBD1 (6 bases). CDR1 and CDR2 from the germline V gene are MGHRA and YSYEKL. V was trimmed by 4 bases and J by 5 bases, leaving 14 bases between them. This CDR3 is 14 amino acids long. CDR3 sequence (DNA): TGCGCCAGCAGCCTAAGACAGGCCCGGGAGACCCAGTACTTC. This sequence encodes CASSLRQARETQYF.

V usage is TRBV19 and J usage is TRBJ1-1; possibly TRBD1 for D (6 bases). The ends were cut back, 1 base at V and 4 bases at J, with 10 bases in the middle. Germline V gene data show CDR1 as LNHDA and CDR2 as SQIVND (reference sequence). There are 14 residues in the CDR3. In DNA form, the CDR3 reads TGTGCCAGTAGTATAGTAGGGGGGATCACTGAAGCTTTCTTT. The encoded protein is CASSIVGGITEAFF.

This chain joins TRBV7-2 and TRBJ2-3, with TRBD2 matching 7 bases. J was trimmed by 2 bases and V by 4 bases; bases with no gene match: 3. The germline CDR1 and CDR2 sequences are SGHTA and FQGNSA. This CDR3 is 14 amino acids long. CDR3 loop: CASSYSGTTDTQYF. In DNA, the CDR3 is TGTGCCAGCAGCTACAGCGGGACCACAGATACGCAGTATTTT.